Described below is a single T cell receptor beta chain sequence and its context. These data belong to a study of cytomegalovirus exposure and HLA in healthy donors. Germline V lookup: CDR1 MDHEN, CDR2 SYDVKM. This CDR3 is 17 amino acids long. Trimming at V came to 5 bases and at J to 2 bases, leaving 11 bases not matched to a gene. Primers for the PCR totalled 60 Vbeta and 13 Jbeta. Sequenced by immunoSEQ multiplex PCR; TCRdb stores in-frame clones only, minus some. The table has over 200,000 clones, about 75% seen once. The source material was PBMCs. The TCR comes from a male donor in good health and CMV-seronegative. The chain combines TRBV28 with TRBJ2-3; 9 bases align to TRBD1. The CDR3 nucleotides read TGTGCCAGCAGTCCCGACGCCGGGACAGGGACCACAGATACGCAGTATTTT. Protein sequence: CASSPDAGTGTTDTQYF.